Below are 28 T cell receptor beta chains sequenced from a single sample in a study of early T cells in non-severe SARS-CoV-2 infection. TCRdb re-called the 5' RACE reads through MiXCR, storing one row per CDR3 protein. The data hold roughly 40,000 distinct CDR3 sequences, with under 9.5% observed a single time. Sequenced material: whole blood. These TCRs come from an adult who was a healthcare worker with PCR-confirmed SARS-CoV-2 infection or an uninfected control (not recorded which).

This clonotype was seen repeatedly, ten times or more. The J gene is TRBJ1-5, the V gene TRBV24-1, with D possibly matching TRBD1 (5 bases). V was cut by 4 bases and J by 6 bases, with 15 bases left in between. Germline V lookup: CDR1 KGHDR, CDR2 SFDVKD. This CDR3 spans 15 amino acids. CDR3 nucleotide sequence: TGTGCCACCAGTGACTCAAAAAGGGGAACTCAGCCCCAGCATTTT. Translating it yields CATSDSKRGTQPQHF.

The chain combines TRBV4-1 with TRBJ2-1; D gene ambiguous. CDR3 length: 15 amino acids. Trimming took 0 bases from V and 4 from J, leaving 10 bases between them. The germline V gene encodes CDR1 MGHRA and CDR2 YSYEKL. CDR3 loop: CASSQDLAAYNEQFF. CDR3 DNA: TGCGCCAGCAGCCAAGACTTGGCAGCGTACAATGAGCAGTTCTTC.

This clonotype was seen ten or more times. The chain carries TRBV4-1 and TRBJ2-5; 10 bases align to TRBD2. Per the germline V gene, CDR1 is MGHRA and CDR2 is YSYEKL. Trimming took 1 base from V and 3 from J; bases not matched to a gene: 14. This CDR3 comprises 19 residues. Here the CDR3 reads CASSQGRRTSGPKEETQYF. CDR3 bases: TGCGCCAGCAGCCAAGGAAGAAGGACTAGCGGCCCGAAAGAAGAGACCCAGTACTTC.

V is TRBV6-5 and J is TRBJ2-1; no clear D gene. Germline V CDR1 and CDR2: MNHEY, SVGAGI. Trimming cost V 6 bases and J 6 bases, with 9 bases left between them. The CDR3 contains 12 residues. The CDR3 nucleotides read TGTGCCAGCAGGGACCCTGGCAATGAGCAGTTCTTC. Translation: CASRDPGNEQFF.

The V and J genes are TRBV28 and TRBJ2-7; TRBD1 agrees at 11 bases. Germline V gene data show CDR1 as MDHEN and CDR2 as SYDVKM. V was clipped by 11 bases and J by 6 bases; unmatched bases: 9. This CDR3 is built from 13 residues. The CDR3 DNA reads as TGTGCCGATTCCCCGGGACAGGGGGGCGAGCAGTACTTC. Protein product: CADSPGQGGEQYF.

This clonotype appeared many times. This chain joins TRBV25-1 and TRBJ1-6; D remains ambiguous. The CDR3 consists of 12 residues. V was shortened by 3 bases and J by 15 bases, with 12 bases between the two germline ends. Germline values: CDR1 MGHDK, CDR2 SYGVNS. In DNA form, the CDR3 reads TGTGCCAGCAGTGATTGGGAACCTAACCTCCACTTT. Amino acid sequence: CASSDWEPNLHF.

Ten or more counts support this clonotype. V usage is TRBV7-2 and J usage is TRBJ2-5; unclear D gene. V lost 1 base to trimming and J lost 3 bases, with 6 bases between them. This CDR3 contains 13 residues. Germline CDR1 and CDR2: SGHTA and FQGNSA. CDR3 bases: TGTGCCAGCAGCTTAGAGGCAGAAGAGACCCAGTACTTC. Its protein is CASSLEAEETQYF. Full variable domain (outside the CDR3, taken from reference TRBV7-2 and TRBJ2-5): GAGVSQSPSNKVTEKGKDVELRCDPISGHTALYWYRQSLGQGLEFLIYFQGNSAPDKSGLPSDRFSAERTGGSVSTLTIQRTQQEDSAVYLCASSLEAEETQYFGPGTRLLVL.

This chain links TRBV20-1 with TRBJ2-5; 9 nucleotides line up with TRBD2. Germline V lookup: CDR1 DFQATT, CDR2 SNEGSKA (reference sequence). The CDR3 totals 16 residues. V gave up 6 bases and J gave up 3 bases; unmatched junction bases: 14. In DNA form, the CDR3 reads TGCAGTGCGCTGGCTGTTCTAGCGGGGCGCGAAGAGACCCAGTACTTC. Translated: CSALAVLAGREETQYF.

This clonotype has ten or more counts. V and J are TRBV5-1 and TRBJ1-2; D uncertain. The V end was cut by 2 bases, the J end by 0 bases, with 5 bases between. The CDR3 has 13 residues. The germline V gene has CDR1 SGHRS and CDR2 YFSETQ. The CDR3 here is CASSLDTNYGYTF. CDR3 nucleotides: TGCGCCAGCAGCTTAGACACTAACTATGGCTACACCTTC.

The chain joins TRBV28 to TRBJ1-2; TRBD1 is a possible D gene (5 bases). This CDR3 is 14 amino acids long. Germline-derived CDR1 and CDR2 are MDHEN and SYDVKM. V was shortened by 3 bases and J by 7 bases, with 15 bases between the two germline ends. The CDR3 reads CASSLQGYSVGYTF. DNA of the CDR3: TGTGCCAGCAGTTTGCAGGGTTATTCAGTTGGCTACACCTTC.

The rearrangement joins TRBV30 to TRBJ2-5, with TRBD2 matching over 14 bases. The germline CDR1 and CDR2 sequences are GTSNPN and SVGIG (reference sequence). The CDR3 covers 13 residues. Trimming at V came to 8 bases and at J to 4 bases, leaving 3 bases not matched to a gene. CDR3 DNA sequence: TGTGCCCGAGGGACTAGCGGGGGAGAGACCCAGTACTTC. Its protein product is CARGTSGGETQYF. Filled out from reference TRBV30 and TRBJ2-5, the complete variable domain reads SQTIHQWPATLVQPVGSPLSLECTVEGTSNPNLYWYRQAAGRGLQLLFYSVGIGQISSEVPQNLSASRPQDRQFILSSKKLLLSDSGFYLCARGTSGGETQYFGPGTRLLVL.

Only a few counts were recorded for this clonotype. The V gene is TRBV6-2 or TRBV6-3, the J gene TRBJ2-1, with TRBD2 matching over 14 bases. CDR1 MNHEY and CDR2 SVGEGT come from the germline V gene. The CDR3 contains 13 residues. After removal of 5 bases from V and 9 bases from J, the junction contained 0 bases not matched to a gene. CDR3 DNA sequence: TGTGCCAGCAGTGGACTAGCGGGGGGTGAGCAGTTCTTC. Residues: CASSGLAGGEQFF.

The chain recombines TRBV20-1 with TRBJ2-5; D is uncertain. V was pared by 6 bases and J by 4 bases, with 15 bases between. Germline CDR1 is DFQATT and CDR2 is SNEGSKA (reference sequence). The CDR3 is 13 residues long. The CDR3 reads CSASLVVLETQYF. The CDR3 DNA follows: TGCAGTGCCTCTCTGGTAGTTCTAGAGACCCAGTACTTC.

To note about this clonotype: The junction differs from germline at one of its ends, possibly a read error. V usage is TRBV3-1 and J usage is TRBJ2-2; D is unresolved. The CDR3 is made up of 15 amino acids. Germline assignment: CDR1 LGHDT and CDR2 YNNKEL (reference sequence). For the CDR3, the DNA is TGTGCCAGCAGCCTCACGGGTTCGAACACCAGGGAGCTGTTTTTT. Its protein is CASSLTGSNTRELFF.

The chain carries TRBV7-8 and TRBJ2-3; 10 nucleotides line up with TRBD2. The CDR3 is 17 amino acids. V was clipped by 5 bases and J by 4 bases; unmatched bases: 12. CDR1 and CDR2 from the germline V gene are SGHVS and FQNEAQ. CDR3 in amino acids: CASSAKERGGGSDTQYF. The CDR3 DNA sequence: TGTGCCAGCAGCGCCAAGGAGCGGGGGGGAGGGTCAGATACGCAGTATTTT. The variable domain in full, completed from reference TRBV7-8 and TRBJ2-3, reads GAGVSQSPRYKVAKRGQDVALRCDPISGHVSLFWYQQALGQGPEFLTYFQNEAQLDKSGLPSDRFFAERPEGSVSTLKIQRTQQEDSAVYLCASSAKERGGGSDTQYFGPGTRLTVL.

This clonotype has just a few counts. The CDR3 DNA reads as TGTGCCAGCAGCCAGGCTGGGGGGAGGCCAAGTTACGAGCAGTACTTC. It is translated as CASSQAGGRPSYEQYF. This sequence joins TRBV4-2 and TRBJ2-7, with a tentative D call TRBD2 (6 bases). The CDR3 runs to 16 residues. The V end was cut by 3 bases, the J end by 4 bases, with 19 bases between. Germline-derived CDR1 and CDR2 are LGHNA and YNFKEQ.

This clonotype was counted ten times or more. The chain joins TRBV12-3 or TRBV12-4 to TRBJ2-1; D is perhaps TRBD2 (6 bases). The CDR3 spans 13 residues. The germline V and J ends were trimmed by 0 bases and 7 bases, with 7 bases remaining between them. CDR3 DNA: TGTGCCAGCAGTTTAGCGGGGGGTAATGAGCAGTTCTTC. It specifies CASSLAGGNEQFF.

V usage is TRBV28 and J usage is TRBJ2-3, with no clear D. Germline V gene data show CDR1 as MDHEN and CDR2 as SYDVKM. This CDR3 has 10 residues. V dropped 5 bases and J dropped 5 bases, with 2 bases sitting between them. The CDR3 here is CASSRDTQYF. CDR3 sequence (DNA): TGTGCCAGCAGTCGAGATACGCAGTATTTT.

This clonotype was counted between two and nine times. Here the CDR3 DNA reads TGTGCCAGCAGTCGGGGAAGCTCCTATAATTCACCCCTCCACTTT. Amino acids: CASSRGSSYNSPLHF. V gene TRBV6-1 combines with J gene TRBJ1-6; D uncertain. Trimming cost V 5 bases and J 0 bases, with 8 bases left between them. The CDR3 length is 15 residues. CDR1 and CDR2 (germline): MNHNS, SASEGT.

This clonotype was seen many times. The rearrangement links TRBV4-3 to TRBJ1-6; no clear D. The CDR3 length is 16 residues. CDR1 is LGHNA, CDR2 YSLEER, per germline. V lost 0 bases and J 11 bases, leaving 17 bases between the germline ends. CDR3 in amino acids: CASSQDLMYRNPPLHF. DNA of the CDR3: TGCGCCAGCAGCCAAGATCTGATGTACCGGAACCCACCCCTCCACTTT.

This clonotype came up a few times. This chain connects TRBV28 to TRBJ2-7; no reliable D call. The CDR3 is 12 residues long. Germline loops: CDR1 MDHEN, CDR2 SYDVKM. The ends were cut back, 5 bases at V and 7 bases at J, with 12 bases in the middle. This CDR3 is CASSTHTGEQYF. In DNA form, the CDR3 reads TGTGCCAGCAGTACCCACACTGGTGAGCAGTACTTC.

The chain carries TRBV18 and TRBJ2-5; the match to TRBD2 covers 9 bases. Germline-derived CDR1 and CDR2 are KGHSH and LQKENI. The junction had 16 bases not matched to a gene; V was cut back by 2 bases and J by 3 bases. This CDR3 has 19 amino acids. The CDR3 loop is CASSPARRSGGPHEETQYF. CDR3 bases: TGTGCCAGCTCACCAGCCCGTAGAAGCGGGGGGCCGCACGAAGAGACCCAGTACTTC.

The V and J genes are TRBV9 and TRBJ2-7; 12 bases are a match to TRBD2. The CDR3 has 15 residues. V was pared by 3 bases and J by 9 bases, with 10 bases of the junction left unmatched. Germline V gene sequence: CDR1 SGDLS, CDR2 YYNGEE. The CDR3 nucleotides read TGTGCCAGCAGCGGGCTAGCGGGGGGGCGTCCAGTGCAGTACTTC. Its protein product is CASSGLAGGRPVQYF.

The V gene is TRBV2, the J gene TRBJ1-2; TRBD1 aligns across 9 bases. The length of the CDR3 is 16 residues. With 2 bases clipped from V and 6 bases from J, the junction kept 10 bases outside the gene matches. Germline CDR1 is SNHLY and CDR2 is FYNNEI. The CDR3 nucleotides are TGTGCCAGCAGTGAATCGGTAAAAAGACAGGGGGATGGCTACACCTTC. This translates into CASSESVKRQGDGYTF. Together with reference TRBV2 and TRBJ1-2, the CDR3 gives the full variable domain: EPEVTQTPSHQVTQMGQEVILRCVPISNHLYFYWYRQILGQKVEFLVSFYNNEISEKSEIFDDQFSVERPDGSNFTLKIRSTKLEDSAMYFCASSESVKRQGDGYTFGSGTRLTVV.

This clonotype was seen repeatedly, ten times or more. The gene calls are TRBV6-6 and TRBJ2-2; TRBD1 aligns across 8 bases. There are 17 residues in the CDR3. From germline, CDR1 is MNHNY and CDR2 SVGAGI (reference sequence). Germline trimming cut 0 bases from V and 4 bases from J; bases unmatched to any gene: 7. The CDR3 sequence is CASSYSVRTGLTGELFF. The CDR3 DNA sequence: TGTGCCAGCAGTTACTCTGTGAGGACAGGGCTCACCGGGGAGCTGTTTTTT.

This clonotype was counted at least ten times. This sequence joins TRBV3-1 and TRBJ2-2, with a weak D call TRBD2 (6 bases). V lost 8 bases, J lost 6 bases, and 16 bases lay in between. CDR1 and CDR2 (germline): LGHDT, YNNKEL (reference sequence). The CDR3 runs 14 residues. The CDR3 bases are TGTGCCAGCGCTCTAGGGACTCGCCCCGGGGAGCTGTTTTTT. It specifies CASALGTRPGELFF.

Notes on this clonotype: This sequence may be a read error, since a much larger clone differs from it by one base. The CDR3 does not end in the conserved phenylalanine or tryptophan, so this is likely a read error. The CDR3 reads CASSGRTGGLAYTGELFL. CDR3 in DNA: TGTGCCAGCAGTGGGCGGACAGGGGGTTTGGCATACACCGGGGAGCTGTTTCTT. The chain uses TRBV6-1 and TRBJ2-2; 10 bases line up with TRBD1. The germline gives CDR1 MNHNS, CDR2 SASEGT. J gave up 3 bases and V 4 bases, and 11 bases lay outside the gene matches. The CDR3 spans 18 residues.

This clonotype was detected many times. The rearrangement uses TRBV13 and TRBJ2-1; TRBD2 matches at 11 bases. CDR1 and CDR2 from the germline V gene are PRHDT and FYEKMQ (reference sequence). J lost 4 bases, V lost 4 bases, and 3 bases had no gene match. This CDR3 contains 15 residues. CDR3 region: CASSSGTSGYNEQFF. CDR3 bases: TGTGCCAGCAGCTCCGGGACTAGCGGATACAATGAGCAGTTCTTC.